Listed below are T cell receptor beta chains from one sample, sequenced in a study of CD8 T cells in ankylosing spondylitis. TCRdb called the 5' RACE reads again in MiXCR, with one record for every CDR3 protein. Among 100,000 to 150,000 distinct CDR3 sequences, around 7% were seen once, and the ten largest hold 10% to 15%. The sequencing input was blood, either unsorted or a sorted T cell fraction (not recorded which). These receptors all stem from a male donor with ankylosing spondylitis or in good health (not recorded which). Each CDR3 is given with its conserved first and last residue. A D gene is named only where the DNA matches it firmly. Clone size is not always given. Where it is, it says once, few, many or a class for expanded clones.

many	TRBV28	TRBD2	TRBJ2-1	TGTGCCAGCAGACCAAGGCGCGGGCCTAGCGGGGTCTACAATGAGCAGTTCTTC	CASRPRRGPSGVYNEQFF
many	TRBV15	TRBD2	TRBJ2-1	TGTGCCACCAGCAGCCCTAGCGGGGGGTCTTACAATGAGCAGTTCTTC	CATSSPSGGSYNEQFF
few	TRBV18	NA	TRBJ2-7	TGTGCCAGCTCACCACCGTCCGTTTACGAGCAGTACTTC	CASSPPSVYEQYF
many	TRBV5-1	TRBD2	TRBJ2-1	TGCGCCAGCAGCTTACTAGCGGGAGGGACAAATGAGCAGTTCTTC	CASSLLAGGTNEQFF
NA	TRBV3-1	TRBD1	TRBJ2-5	TGTGCCAGCAGCCGTGACAGGGTACGAGAGACCCAGTACTTC	CASSRDRVRETQYF
many	TRBV5-1	NA	TRBJ2-5	TGCGCCAGCAGCTTGACGGGGGCAAGCCAAGAGACCCAGTACTTC	CASSLTGASQETQYF
few	TRBV6-1	TRBD1	TRBJ1-1	TGTGCCAGCAGCACCACAGGGGGCAACACTGAAGCTTTCTTT	CASSTTGGNTEAFF
many	TRBV5-1	TRBD1	TRBJ1-1	TGCGCCAGCACCCCGGGACAGGGGGCAACTGAAGCTTTCTTT	CASTPGQGATEAFF
many	TRBV20-1	TRBD1	TRBJ2-6	TGCAGTGCTAGTGGGCAGGGGGCGCGAGGGGCCAACGTCCTGACTTTC	CSASGQGARGANVLTF
many	TRBV7-9	NA	TRBJ1-5	TGTGCCAGCAGCTTTGGTACTCAGCCCCAGCATTTT	CASSFGTQPQHF
many	TRBV20-1	NA	TRBJ2-7	TGCAGTGCTACCCAATCGGGGCCCCGCTACGAGCAGTACTTC	CSATQSGPRYEQYF